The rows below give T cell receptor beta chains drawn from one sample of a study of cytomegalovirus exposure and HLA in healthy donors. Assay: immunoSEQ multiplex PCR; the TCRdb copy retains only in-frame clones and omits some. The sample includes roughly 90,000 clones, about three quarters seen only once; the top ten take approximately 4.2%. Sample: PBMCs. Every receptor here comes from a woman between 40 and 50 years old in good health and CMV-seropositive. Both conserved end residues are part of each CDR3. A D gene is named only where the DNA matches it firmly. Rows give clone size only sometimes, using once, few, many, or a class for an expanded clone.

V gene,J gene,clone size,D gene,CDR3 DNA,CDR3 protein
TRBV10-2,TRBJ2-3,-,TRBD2,TGCGCCAGCAGTGGGACTAGTTCTTCATGGGCAACAAGGAATACGCAGTATTTT,CASSGTSSSWATRNTQYF
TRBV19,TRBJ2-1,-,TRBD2,TGTGCCAGTAGGTCGGGCGCTAGCGGGAACGGTGAGCAGTTCTTC,CASRSGASGNGEQFF
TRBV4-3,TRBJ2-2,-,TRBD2,TGCGCCAGCAGCCAAGATAGCCTAGCGGTGAACACCGGGGAGCTGTTTTTT,CASSQDSLAVNTGELFF
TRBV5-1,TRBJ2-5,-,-,TGCGCCAGCAGCCGTGCGGCCGATGGGGAGACCCAGTACTTC,CASSRAADGETQYF
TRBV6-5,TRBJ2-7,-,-,TGTGCCAGCAGTCGGACAAAAGCAGACTACGAGCAGTACTTC,CASSRTKADYEQYF
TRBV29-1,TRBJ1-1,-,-,TGCAGCGTTGAACCGCTCGAGGGAGAGGACACTGAAGCTTTCTTT,CSVEPLEGEDTEAFF
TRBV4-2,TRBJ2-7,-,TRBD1,TGTGCCAGCAGCCAAGTCCAGGCGGGACAGGGCTACGAGCAGTACTTC,CASSQVQAGQGYEQYF
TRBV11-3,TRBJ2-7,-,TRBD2,TGTGCCTCCAAGACTAGCGGGAGGGATCCCCCCTACGAGCAGTACTTC,CASKTSGRDPPYEQYF
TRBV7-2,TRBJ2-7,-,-,TGTGCCAGCAGCTCTTTATACGAGCAGTACTTC,CASSSLYEQYF
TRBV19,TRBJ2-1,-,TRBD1,TGTGCCAGTAGCGAAACGGCGGGACAGGGTTACAATGAGCAGTTCTTC,CASSETAGQGYNEQFF
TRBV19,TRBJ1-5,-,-,TGTGCCAGTAACCACAGGGTTGAGGGCAGCAATCAGCCCCAGCATTTT,CASNHRVEGSNQPQHF
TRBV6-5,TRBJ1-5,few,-,TGTGCCAGCAGTACGACAGCTTACAGCAATCAGCCCCAGCATTTT,CASSTTAYSNQPQHF
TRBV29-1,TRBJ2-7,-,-,TGCAGCGTTGTGGGGAGTACCTACGAGCAGTACTTC,CSVVGSTYEQYF
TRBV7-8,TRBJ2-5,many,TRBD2,TGTGCCAGCAGCTTAGGGGGACTAGCGGGAGCCCAAGAGACCCAGTACTTC,CASSLGGLAGAQETQYF
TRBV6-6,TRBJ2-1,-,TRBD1,TGTGCCAGCAGCCCAAGCAGGGGGCGGAATGAGCAGTTCTTC,CASSPSRGRNEQFF
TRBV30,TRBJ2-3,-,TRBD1,TGTGCCTGGGGCCGGGACAGGGTCGCAGATACGCAGTATTTT,CAWGRDRVADTQYF
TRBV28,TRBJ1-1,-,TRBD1,TGTGCCAGCAGGTACGGACAGGCTAACACTGAAGCTTTCTTT,CASRYGQANTEAFF
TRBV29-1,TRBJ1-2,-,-,TGCAGCGTTGAAGGCGCTACCGGCAGGGCGCTCTATGGCTACACCTTC,CSVEGATGRALYGYTF
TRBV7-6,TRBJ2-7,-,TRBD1,TGTGCCAGCAGCTTAGATACAGGGGACCCATCCTACGAGCAGTACTTC,CASSLDTGDPSYEQYF
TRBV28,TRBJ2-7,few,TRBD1,TGTGCCAGCAGTTTAGCAGGACAGGGGGCTAGGTACGAGCAGTACTTC,CASSLAGQGARYEQYF
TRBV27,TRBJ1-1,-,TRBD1,TGTGCCAGCAGTTTTCTCGACGGACAGGGGGCGCGGGCTTTCTTT,CASSFLDGQGARAFF
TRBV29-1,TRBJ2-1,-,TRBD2,TGCAGCGCCCCCCCGACTAGCGGGAGTTCCTACAATGAGCAGTTCTTC,CSAPPTSGSSYNEQFF